This T cell receptor (beta chain) was captured in a study of cytotoxic CD8 clonotypes in ibrutinib-treated CLL. Overall study findings and caveats: Baseline clonality was higher than in age-matched healthy donors and moved in step with circulating CD8+ T-cell counts. Upon ibrutinib response clonality rose, and upon progression it fell back toward baseline. The clonality rise at ibrutinib response reflected private clonotype expansion.

Target depth was 1 in 200,000 to 1 in 1 million T cells, about 10x per clonotype. The protocol was immunoSEQ multiplex PCR, while the TCRdb copy is restricted to in-frame clones and leaves out a portion. The sample contains over 75,000 clones, around 73% of which appear only once. This CDR3 comprises 13 residues. V trimming: 7 bases; J trimming: 7 bases; junction bases outside the gene matches: 2. The germline V gene encodes CDR1 SNHLY and CDR2 FYNNEI. Of note for this clone: Its matching antigen is unknown.

Specimen: PBMCs, collected after 12 months of ibrutinib treatment. This clonotype was sampled from a human donor with chronic lymphocytic leukemia. This sequence joins TRBV2 and TRBJ1-6; 9 nucleotides align to TRBD1. The CDR3 coding sequence is TGTGCCAGCATGGGACAGGGAAATTCACCCCTCCACTTT. It is translated as CASMGQGNSPLHF.